The present entry profiles one TCR beta chain with its context. This specimen belongs to a study of blood T cell repertoires in COVID-19. Looking at the study overall: Acute and convalescent COVID-19 samples came from the United States, Italy and Spain.

CDR3 length: 14 amino acids. CDR1 is LGHDT and CDR2 is YNNKEL in the germline V gene (reference sequence). Trimming cost V 5 bases and J 7 bases; bases outside gene matches: 3. Produced via immunoSEQ multiplex PCR; TCRdb's table is partial and in-frame only. The sample consists of 55,000 to 75,000 clones, 81% of them appearing once. The specimen was peripheral blood. The gene calls are TRBV3-1 (or the pseudogene TRBV3-2) and TRBJ2-1, with 12 bases that match TRBD2. The clonotype comes from a human donor in a cohort sampled during active COVID-19. CDR3 sequence: CASSFGTSGNEQFF. As DNA, the CDR3 is TGTGCCAGCAGCTTTGGGACTAGCGGGAATGAGCAGTTCTTC.